This T cell receptor beta chain emerged from a study of regulatory T cells in long-lasting Graves disease. Findings and caveats of the study: New patients shared approximately 930 public clonotypes, fewer than the roughly 3,000 shared by persistent patients.

Looked up from germline, CDR1 is MDHEN and CDR2 is SYDVKM. The V segment lost 2 bases and the J segment 4 bases; nucleotides outside the gene matches: 9. The CDR3 spans 16 residues. On this clonotype: The antigen remains undetermined.

Time point indicated: persistent/refractory GD, antithyroid drugs over 5 years with positive TRAb. RNA isolated from PBMCs was used to make the TCR library. An endocrinology department located in Xi'an, China, was where the patients came from. Library construction for TCR beta used iRepertoire HTBI primers and Arm-PCR of CDR3 regions. TCRdb reprocessed the multiplex PCR reads via MiXCR and lists one record per CDR3 protein. The data hold a few hundred thousand distinct CDR3 sequences, with 20% to 25% observed a single time. The chain links TRBV28 to TRBJ2-3; 7 bases are shared with TRBD1. This receptor was identified in a female donor with Graves disease. This specimen consisted of peripheral blood mononuclear cells (PBMCs), obtained when the disease was refractory, from a patient treated with antithyroid drugs. The CDR3 DNA reads TGTGCCAGCAGTTTAGGTAGGGGGCACGAGGCAGATACGCAGTATTTT. Protein sequence: CASSLGRGHEADTQYF.